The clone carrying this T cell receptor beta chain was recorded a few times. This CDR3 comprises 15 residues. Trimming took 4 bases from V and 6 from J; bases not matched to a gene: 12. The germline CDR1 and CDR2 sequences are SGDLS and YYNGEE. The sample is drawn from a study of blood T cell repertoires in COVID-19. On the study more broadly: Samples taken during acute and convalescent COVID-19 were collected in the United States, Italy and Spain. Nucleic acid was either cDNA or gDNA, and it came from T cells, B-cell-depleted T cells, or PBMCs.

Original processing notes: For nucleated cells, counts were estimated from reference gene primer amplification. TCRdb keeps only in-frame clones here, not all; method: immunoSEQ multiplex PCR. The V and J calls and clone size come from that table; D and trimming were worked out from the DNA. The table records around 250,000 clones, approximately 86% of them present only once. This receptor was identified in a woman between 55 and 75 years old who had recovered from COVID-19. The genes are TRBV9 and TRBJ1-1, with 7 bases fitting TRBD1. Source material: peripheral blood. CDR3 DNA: TGTGCCAGCAGCTCTAAGACAGGGAGTATGTCTGAAGCTTTCTTT. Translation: CASSSKTGSMSEAFF.